Here is one T cell receptor beta chain with its context. Original processing methods: From reference gene primer amplification, estimates of nucleated cell counts were derived. Here immunoSEQ multiplex PCR was the method, and the copy in TCRdb shows in-frame clones only, minus some. The V and J calls and clone size are taken from that table; D and trimming were inferred from the DNA. The sample yields 95,000 to 100,000 clones, 80% to 95% seen once. This specimen belongs to a study of blood T cell repertoires in COVID-19. Overall study: COVID-19 samples from acute and convalescent phases originated in the United States, Italy and Spain. The analysed material was cDNA or gDNA that came from T cells, B-cell-depleted T cells, or PBMCs.

The CDR3 runs to 13 residues. Trimming cost V 5 bases and J 1 base; bases outside gene matches: 4. Germline values: CDR1 GTSNPN, CDR2 SVGIG (reference sequence). Specimen: peripheral blood. The clonotype comes from a man in his fifties or sixties with active COVID-19. This sequence joins TRBV30 and TRBJ1-1; 7 nucleotides match TRBD1. The DNA for the CDR3 is TGTGCCTGGGACAGGGTGAGGAACACTGAAGCTTTCTTT. It specifies CAWDRVRNTEAFF.